The 25 T cell receptor beta chains in this list originate from one sample, sequenced in a study of OX40 agonist ivuxolimab in advanced cancers. Produced via immunoSEQ multiplex PCR; TCRdb's table is partial and in-frame only. Of about 36,000 clones detected, roughly 80% appear once; the ten largest clones hold 8.5% to 14%. Specimen: CD4+ or CD8+ T cells sorted from blood, collected in a trial of the OX40 agonist ivuxolimab. Receptor source: an adult with an advanced solid tumor such as melanoma, head and neck, liver or kidney cancer.

On this clone itself: The same CDR3 arises from other DNA sequences in this sample as well. V gene TRBV30 combines with J gene TRBJ2-7, with 7 bases that match TRBD2. The V segment lost 0 bases and the J segment 0 bases; nucleotides outside the gene matches: 2. The CDR3 length is 14 residues. Germline values: CDR1 GTSNPN, CDR2 SVGIG (reference sequence). CDR3 in DNA: TGTGCCTGGAGTGTGGGCGGGAGCTCCTACGAGCAGTACTTC. Translating gives CAWSVGGSSYEQYF.

The chain recombines TRBV7-3 with TRBJ2-1, with 11 bases aligning to TRBD2. There are 20 residues in the CDR3. CDR1 SGHTA and CDR2 FQGTGA come from the germline V gene. After removal of 5 bases from V and 0 bases from J, the junction contained 15 bases not matched to a gene. The chain's CDR3 is CASSIRPLAGGAPSYNEQFF. The CDR3 DNA follows: TGTGCCAGCAGCATAAGGCCTCTAGCGGGGGGTGCCCCCTCCTACAATGAGCAGTTCTTC.

This clone has only one observation. J is TRBJ2-5 and V is TRBV7-9; maybe TRBD2 (7 bases). Between the trimmed V and J ends, which lost 0 bases and 5 bases, there was a span of 13 bases. The CDR3 contains 15 residues. CDR1 is SEHNR, CDR2 FQNEAQ, per germline (reference sequence). The CDR3 spells CASSLAGGPLETQYF. CDR3 DNA: TGTGCCAGCAGCTTAGCGGGGGGGCCATTGGAGACCCAGTACTTC.

The rearrangement links TRBV7-7 to TRBJ2-2, with D unresolved. V lost 5 bases to trimming and J lost 5 bases, with 12 bases between them. The CDR3 loop spans 14 amino acids. Germline V gives CDR1 SSHAT, CDR2 FNYEAQ (reference sequence). The DNA of the CDR3 is TGTGCCAGCAGCCGCACGGTGGGGACCGGGGAGCTGTTTTTT. It yields the protein CASSRTVGTGELFF.

V is TRBV5-1 and J is TRBJ2-5; D is unclear. The J call may be in error: the DNA end matches TRBJ2-7 better. CDR1 is SGHRS, CDR2 YFSETQ, per germline. The CDR3 loop spans 11 amino acids. CDR3 DNA: TGCGCCAGCAGCGTAAACTACGAGCAGTACTTC. Translation gives CASSVNYEQYF.

The chain combines TRBV5-1 with TRBJ2-5; 9 positions agree with TRBD1. The CDR3 has 16 amino acids. Germline CDR1 reads SGHRS; CDR2 reads YFSETQ. The J segment lost 4 bases and the V segment lost 7 bases, leaving 14 bases of the junction unmatched. CDR3 residues: CASQILTGTGRETQYF. In DNA, the CDR3 is TGCGCCAGCCAGATATTGACAGGGACAGGGAGAGAGACCCAGTACTTC.

J is TRBJ2-2 and V is TRBV25-1; perhaps TRBD1 as D (5 bases). V was shortened by 2 bases and J by 7 bases, with 11 bases between the two germline ends. CDR1 is MGHDK and CDR2 is SYGVNS in the germline V gene. The CDR3 length is 14 residues. CDR3 nucleotides: TGTGCCAGCAGTGAACTAAAGGACAACGGGGAGCTGTTTTTT. Its protein is CASSELKDNGELFF.

As for this clone: Here the CDR3 omits its conserved ending phenylalanine or tryptophan, so a read error is the likely source. The DNA is left out, because the CDR3 cannot be placed on it with certainty; the CDR3 is given as TCRdb lists it. The gene calls are TRBV5-6 and TRBJ2-3; TRBD2 is taken as the D call from the table, unchecked against the DNA. Germline V gives CDR1 SGHDT, CDR2 YYEEEE. The CDR3 totals 14 residues, both ends included. The CDR3 protein is CASSLAQKLAGGRI.

This chain's CDR3 is CASSFVGQGVSGYTF. The CDR3 nucleotides are TGCGCCAGCAGCTTTGTAGGGCAGGGAGTGAGTGGCTACACCTTC. V gene TRBV5-1 combines with J gene TRBJ1-2; possibly TRBD1 for D (5 bases). The germline CDR1 and CDR2 sequences are SGHRS and YFSETQ. V was pared by 2 bases and J by 7 bases, with 18 bases between. The CDR3 length is 15 residues.

The J gene is TRBJ2-5, the V gene TRBV14; D gene uncertain. Trimming cost V 0 bases and J 9 bases, with 8 bases left between them. The CDR3 length is 12 residues. Germline V gene lookup returns CDR1 SGHDN and CDR2 FVKESK. The CDR3 sequence: CASSQDPRAQYF. The CDR3 nucleotides read TGTGCCAGCAGCCAAGATCCTAGGGCCCAGTACTTC.

This chain joins TRBV7-9 and TRBJ2-2, with D possibly TRBD2 on 6 matching bases. CDR1 and CDR2 from the germline V gene are SEHNR and FQNEAQ (reference sequence). V lost 0 bases, J lost 6 bases, and 14 bases lay in between. CDR3 size: 16 residues. DNA for the CDR3: TGTGCCAGCAGCTTAGCTCCTAGCGCTAATCCCGGGGAGCTGTTTTTT. It specifies CASSLAPSANPGELFF.

The chain recombines TRBV6-5 with TRBJ2-1; TRBD2 is a possible D gene (6 bases). Germline CDR1 is MNHEY and CDR2 is SVGAGI. V gave up 7 bases and J gave up 5 bases, with 15 bases separating them. This CDR3 region has 14 residues. CDR3 sequence reads: CASIKPGANNEQFF. Written as DNA, the CDR3 is TGTGCCAGCATTAAACCGGGAGCAAACAATGAGCAGTTCTTC.

The CDR3 is CASSTYEQRYGYTF. CDR3 bases: TGTGCCAGTAGTACATATGAACAGCGCTATGGCTACACCTTC. The J gene is TRBJ1-2, the V gene TRBV19; D gene uncertain. This CDR3 has 14 residues. The germline V gene has CDR1 LNHDA and CDR2 SQIVND (reference sequence). The V end was cut by 4 bases, the J end by 4 bases, with 13 bases between.

In DNA form, the CDR3 reads TGCGCCAGCAGCTCCTACAGGGGGCTAACCTACGAGCAGTACTTC. Amino acid sequence: CASSSYRGLTYEQYF. This chain uses TRBV5-1 with TRBJ2-7, with 9 bases fitting TRBD1. After removal of 3 bases from V and 2 bases from J, the junction contained 6 bases not matched to a gene. The CDR3 spans 15 residues. The germline V gene has CDR1 SGHRS and CDR2 YFSETQ.

This chain uses TRBV5-1 with TRBJ1-1, with TRBD1 as a possible D gene (6 bases). There are 13 residues in the CDR3. Germline CDR1 is SGHRS and CDR2 is YFSETQ. Deletions cut 0 bases from V and 11 bases from J, with 14 bases between. The CDR3 here is CASSLAGVHGAFF. The CDR3 bases are TGCGCCAGCAGCTTGGCAGGGGTCCATGGTGCTTTCTTT. The full variable domain, its missing parts supplied by reference TRBV5-1 and TRBJ1-1, is KAGVTQTPRYLIKTRGQQVTLSCSPISGHRSVSWYQQTPGQGLQFLFEYFSETQRNKGNFPGRFSGRQFSNSRSEMNVSTLELGDSALYLCASSLAGVHGAFFGQGTRLTVV.

CDR3 sequence (DNA): TGTGCCAGCAGCTTCATTGGATTTGGTACCGGGGAGCTGTTTTTT. Translated: CASSFIGFGTGELFF. This chain links TRBV5-6 with TRBJ2-2; D not resolved. The ends were cut back, 2 bases at V and 5 bases at J, with 13 bases in the middle. The CDR3 length is 15 residues. CDR1 is SGHDT and CDR2 is YYEEEE in the germline V gene.

The chain combines TRBV9 with TRBJ1-2, with a weak D call TRBD1 (5 bases). Germline V gene data show CDR1 as SGDLS and CDR2 as YYNGEE. The CDR3 is 16 residues long. Trimming removed 4 bases from V and 3 bases from J, with 19 bases in between. This CDR3 reads CASSPPGGAIDYGYTF. The DNA of the CDR3 is TGTGCCAGCAGCCCCCCCGGAGGGGCTATCGACTATGGCTACACCTTC.

A few counts support this clone. The chain employs TRBV7-9 and TRBJ1-6; tentative D call: TRBD1 (6 bases). From germline, CDR1 is SEHNR and CDR2 FQNEAQ (reference sequence). The V gene lost 5 bases and the J gene lost 5 bases, with 10 bases spanning the gap. This CDR3 spans 14 amino acids. The CDR3 loop is CASSPQGDNSPLHF. In DNA, the CDR3 is TGTGCCAGCAGCCCACAGGGAGATAATTCACCCCTCCACTTT.

This clone was observed a few times. V is TRBV25-1 and J is TRBJ2-7, with 9 bases fitting TRBD1. V was pared by 1 base and J by 5 bases, with 6 bases of the junction left unmatched. The CDR3 is 15 residues long. In germline, CDR1 is MGHDK, CDR2 SYGVNS. The chain's CDR3 is CASSESGQGLHEQYF. The CDR3 DNA reads TGTGCCAGCAGTGAATCCGGACAGGGGTTACACGAGCAGTACTTC.

The CDR3 protein is CASTGYQGTEAFF. The DNA of the CDR3 is TGTGCCAGCACGGGGTATCAGGGTACTGAAGCTTTCTTT. The chain recombines TRBV6-6 with TRBJ1-1; tentative D call: TRBD1 (5 bases). The CDR3 has 13 residues. CDR1 is MNHNY, CDR2 SVGAGI, per germline (reference sequence). The V end was cut by 7 bases, the J end by 5 bases, with 14 bases between.

The CDR3 here is CASSLLTGNTEAFF. CDR3 DNA: TGTGCCAGCAGCCTACTAACAGGGAACACTGAAGCTTTCTTT. The chain recombines TRBV7-9 with TRBJ1-1; TRBD1 is a possible D gene (5 bases). The CDR3 has 14 amino acids. Germline CDR1 and CDR2: SEHNR and FQNEAQ (reference sequence). V shed 5 bases and J shed 1 base, with 11 bases lying between them.

This chain links TRBV11-2 with TRBJ2-1; D is unclear. The V and J ends lost 1 base and 3 bases respectively, with 10 bases between them. The V gene's germline CDR1 is SGHAT and CDR2 FQNNGV. The CDR3 extends over 15 amino acids. CDR3 in amino acids: CASSLGQLSYNEQFF. In nucleotides, the CDR3 is TGTGCCAGCAGCTTAGGACAACTTAGCTACAATGAGCAGTTCTTC.

This chain uses TRBV5-4 with TRBJ1-3, with D uncertain. The CDR3 is 14 amino acids. The germline V gene has CDR1 SGHNT and CDR2 YYREEE (reference sequence). V was clipped by 2 bases and J by 4 bases, with 10 bases between them. CDR3 amino acids: CASSFLGFGNTIYF. The CDR3 DNA is TGTGCCAGCAGCTTTTTGGGGTTCGGAAACACCATATATTTT.

The genes are TRBV5-1 and TRBJ1-1, with a tentative D call TRBD1 (5 bases). CDR3 length: 13 residues. Trimming removed 1 base from V and 4 bases from J, with 8 bases in between. Germline V CDR1 and CDR2: SGHRS, YFSETQ. In nucleotides, the CDR3 is TGCGCCAGCAGCTTGAGCCAGGGCACTGAAGCTTTCTTT. Protein sequence: CASSLSQGTEAFF.

The rearrangement links TRBV18 to TRBJ2-7; D is unresolved. V shed 0 bases and J shed 3 bases, with 6 bases lying between them. Per the germline V gene, CDR1 is KGHSH and CDR2 is LQKENI. The CDR3 sequence is 13 residues long. CDR3 residues: CASSPPAGYEQYF. CDR3 nucleotides: TGTGCCAGCTCACCACCGGCCGGCTACGAGCAGTACTTC.